Listed here is a single TCR beta chain. This entry is derived from a study of technical replicates of blood from a handful of donors. The assay was immunoSEQ multiplex PCR, and TCRdb's table has in-frame clones only and misses some. The sample includes 65,000 to 90,000 clones, roughly 93% seen only once; the top ten take approximately 0.24%. CDR3 length equals 13 residues. CDR1 is SQVTM, CDR2 ANQGSEA, per germline. With 4 bases clipped from V and 2 bases from J, the junction kept 4 bases outside the gene matches. The material sequenced was T cells isolated from PBMCs. This TCR was recovered from a human donor in good health. The chain recombines TRBV29-1 with TRBJ2-7; 8 bases agree with TRBD1. The CDR3 loop is CSVVQGDAYEQYF. CDR3 sequence (DNA): TGCAGCGTTGTACAGGGGGATGCCTACGAGCAGTACTTC.